The 31 T cell receptor beta chains below come from one sample, sequenced in a study of regulatory T cells in long-lasting Graves disease (dated by TCRdb to about 2021). The meaning of the sample's time point label: persistent/refractory GD, antithyroid drugs over 5 years with positive TRAb. For both TCR sequencing and RNA sequencing, RNA was extracted from PBMCs using TRIzol. Libraries were constructed by multiplex PCR. Instrument on record: Illumina HiSeq 4000. CDR3 regions were amplified by Arm-PCR with iRepertoire HTBI primers to construct TCR beta libraries. Clones were called with MiXCR by TCRdb after fastp trimmed the public reads at Q25, and only in-frame beta chains were retained. CDR3 protein sequences are deduplicated, and each keeps its most common genes and DNA. Present in this sample are over 300,000 distinct CDR3 sequences, about 20% of which were seen just once. Of the sample, over 25% falls within the top ten clones.

Material: peripheral blood mononuclear cells (PBMCs), obtained when the disease was refractory, from a patient treated with antithyroid drugs. These receptors originate from a female donor with Graves disease.

This clonotype showed up many times. The V gene is TRBV7-2, the J gene TRBJ2-5; D is possibly TRBD2 (6 bases). This CDR3 comprises 15 residues. The germline V gene has CDR1 SGHTA and CDR2 FQGNSA. With 3 bases removed from V and 2 bases from J, the gap between germline ends came to 13 bases. CDR3 DNA sequence: TGTGCCAGCAGCTTCGGGGGTCTACCGCAAGAGACCCAGTACTTC. It encodes CASSFGGLPQETQYF.

V is TRBV12-3 or TRBV12-4 and J is TRBJ1-5; no clear D. V was cut by 6 bases and J by 5 bases, with 17 bases left in between. The CDR3 is 15 amino acids. The CDR3 loop is CASSLQPGRDQPQHF. CDR3 in DNA: TGTGCCAGCAGCCTTCAACCAGGAAGGGATCAGCCCCAGCATTTT.

As regards this clonotype: A much larger clone differs by one base, so this may be a read error. The chain links TRBV6-5 to TRBJ1-1, with D unresolved. CDR3 length: 14 amino acids. Germline V gene lookup returns CDR1 MNHEY and CDR2 SVGAGI. The CDR3 bases are TGTGCCAGCAGTTACTCGAACAGAAACACTGGAGCTTTCTTT. Its protein product is CASSYSNRNTGAFF.

This clonotype showed up just a few times. The chain combines TRBV7-2 with TRBJ2-5; D unresolved. The germline V gene has CDR1 SGHTA and CDR2 FQGNSA. Trimming shortened V by 4 bases and J by 9 bases, and 9 bases separated the two germline ends. The CDR3 sequence is 11 residues long. CDR3 sequence reads: CASSSVWAQYF. DNA of the CDR3: TGTGCCAGCAGCTCCGTTTGGGCCCAGTACTTC.

This clonotype was counted ten times or more. V gene TRBV12-3 or TRBV12-4 combines with J gene TRBJ2-7, with 9 bases that match TRBD1. CDR3 length: 15 residues. After removal of 4 bases from V and 4 bases from J, the junction contained 8 bases not matched to a gene. The CDR3 coding sequence is TGTGCCAGCAGTTGGGGACAGGGTATCTCGTACGAGCAGTACTTC. Its protein product is CASSWGQGISYEQYF.

In its sample, this clonotype was seen once. The chain uses TRBV7-6 and TRBJ2-1; the D is unclear. Germline V CDR1 and CDR2: SGHVS, FNYEAQ. V lost 0 bases, J lost 5 bases, and 5 bases lay in between. The CDR3 runs 13 residues. For the CDR3, the DNA is TGTGCCAGCAGCTTAGCGCCCGACAATGAGCAGTTCTTC. As protein: CASSLAPDNEQFF.

This clonotype was counted ten times or more. The chain links TRBV6-2 or TRBV6-3 to TRBJ1-4; D is perhaps TRBD1 (5 bases). The CDR3 extends over 15 amino acids. Germline V gene sequence: CDR1 MNHEY, CDR2 SVGEGT. V lost 0 bases to trimming and J lost 6 bases, with 11 bases between them. CDR3 DNA: TGTGCCAGCAGTTACTCGGGGGGACTTGATGAAAAACTGTTTTTT. Translating gives CASSYSGGLDEKLFF.

This clonotype was recorded many times. The rearrangement links TRBV6-2 or TRBV6-3 to TRBJ1-1; tentative D call: TRBD1 (5 bases). CDR3 length: 14 amino acids. V dropped 8 bases and J dropped 1 base, with 14 bases sitting between them. The germline V gene has CDR1 MNHEY and CDR2 SVGEGT. CDR3 protein: CASSLLGTNTEAFF. CDR3 DNA sequence: TGTGCCAGCTCCCTCCTTGGGACGAACACTGAAGCTTTCTTT.

This clonotype was counted a few times. This chain joins TRBV4-1 and TRBJ2-5, with TRBD2 matching over 11 bases. V was clipped by 1 base and J by 7 bases; unmatched bases: 11. Germline V gene data show CDR1 as MGHRA and CDR2 as YSYEKL. The CDR3 consists of 17 residues. In DNA form, the CDR3 reads TGCGCCAGCAGCCAAGGTCCTTGGCTAGCGGGGGGCGGGACCCAGTACTTC. This translates into CASSQGPWLAGGGTQYF.

The rearrangement uses TRBV7-8 and TRBJ2-2; D gene unclear. The V end lost 5 bases, the J end lost 6 bases, and 16 bases lay between the germline ends. The CDR3 is 15 amino acids. In germline, CDR1 is SGHVS, CDR2 FQNEAQ. The CDR3 loop is CASSPTLFSPGELFF. CDR3 nucleotides: TGTGCCAGCAGCCCCACACTGTTCAGCCCCGGGGAGCTGTTTTTT. The full variable domain, its missing parts supplied by reference TRBV7-8 and TRBJ2-2, is GAGVSQSPRYKVAKRGQDVALRCDPISGHVSLFWYQQALGQGPEFLTYFQNEAQLDKSGLPSDRFFAERPEGSVSTLKIQRTQQEDSAVYLCASSPTLFSPGELFFGEGSRLTVL.

V and J are TRBV3-1 and TRBJ2-7, with 7 nucleotides matching TRBD1. In germline, CDR1 is LGHDT, CDR2 YNNKEL (reference sequence). The CDR3 totals 17 residues. The V and J ends lost 4 bases and 1 base, in that order; junction bases with no gene match: 13. CDR3 amino acids: CASSRHYRGLPSYEQYF. The CDR3 DNA reads as TGTGCCAGCAGCCGCCATTACAGGGGATTACCTTCCTACGAGCAGTACTTC.

This clonotype was observed at least ten times. V usage is TRBV2 and J usage is TRBJ2-2; D gene uncertain. V was cut by 9 bases and J by 3 bases, with 8 bases left in between. The CDR3 is 12 amino acids. Germline assignment: CDR1 SNHLY and CDR2 FYNNEI. The CDR3 region is CARSTHTGELFF. The CDR3 DNA follows: TGTGCCAGATCTACCCACACCGGGGAGCTGTTTTTT.

On this clonotype itself: Given a much more abundant clone one base away, this may be a read error. The rearrangement links TRBV13 to TRBJ1-1, with D maybe TRBD1 (5 bases). CDR3 length equals 15 residues. Germline V gives CDR1 PRHDT, CDR2 FYEKMQ (reference sequence). The CDR3 here is CASNLEAGYSAEAFF. CDR3 nucleotide sequence: TGTGCCAGCAACTTAGAAGCAGGGTATAGCGCTGAAGCTTTCTTT.

The rearrangement links TRBV6-1 to TRBJ2-2; TRBD2 agrees at 8 bases. The CDR3 sequence is 15 residues long. CDR1 and CDR2 (germline): MNHNS, SASEGT. The V gene end was trimmed by 8 bases and the J gene end by 0 bases; junction bases not matched to a gene: 5. Here the CDR3 reads CASLAGGANTGELFF. CDR3 nucleotides: TGTGCCAGCCTCGCGGGAGGAGCGAACACCGGGGAGCTGTTTTTT.

Concerning this clonotype itself: A single base separates this from a much larger clone, so it may be a read error. The genes are TRBV2 and TRBJ2-7, with 7 bases matching TRBD1. The CDR3 length is 13 residues. From germline, CDR1 is SNHLY and CDR2 FYNNEI. The CDR3 loop reads CASIPDRDYGQYF. Written as DNA, the CDR3 is TGTGCCAGCATCCCCGACAGGGATTACGGGCAGTACTTC.

The chain links TRBV12-3 or TRBV12-4 to TRBJ2-7, with D hard to call. The CDR3 sequence is 13 residues long. V lost 4 bases and J 2 bases, leaving 9 bases between the germline ends. The CDR3 DNA reads as TGTGCCAGCAGTTACAACGGAGCCTACGAGCAGTACTTC. Amino acids: CASSYNGAYEQYF.

This clonotype showed up just a few times. The rearrangement links TRBV2 to TRBJ2-2; 9 bases align to TRBD2. V gave up 7 bases and J gave up 4 bases; unmatched junction bases: 16. CDR1 is SNHLY and CDR2 is FYNNEI in the germline V gene. This CDR3 has 18 residues. The CDR3, as DNA: TGTGCCAGCAACTTTCAGGGGCTTGCGGGGGGGGCCACCGGGGAGCTGTTTTTT. This gives the protein CASNFQGLAGGATGELFF.

In this sample, this clonotype turned up many times. The genes are TRBV24-1 and TRBJ1-5, with D perhaps matching TRBD1 (5 bases). This CDR3 region has 15 residues. In germline, CDR1 is KGHDR, CDR2 SFDVKD. Trimming took 5 bases from V and 1 from J, leaving 11 bases between them. The CDR3 loop reads CATSAGRRSNQPQHF. In DNA form, the CDR3 reads TGTGCCACCAGTGCAGGGCGCCGGAGCAATCAGCCCCAGCATTTT.

This clonotype has only a few counts. The V gene is TRBV9, the J gene TRBJ1-2; D gene uncertain. CDR1 SGDLS and CDR2 YYNGEE come from the germline V gene. V shed 2 bases and J shed 5 bases, with 22 bases lying between them. This CDR3 region has 17 residues. CDR3 sequence reads: CASSVTRIMNPRYGYTF. CDR3 DNA sequence: TGTGCCAGCAGCGTTACGAGAATCATGAACCCTAGATATGGCTACACCTTC. Combining the CDR3 with reference TRBV9 and TRBJ1-2 gives the whole variable domain DSGVTQTPKHLITATGQRVTLRCSPRSGDLSVYWYQQSLDQGLQFLIQYYNGEERAKGNILERFSAQQFPDLHSELNLSSLELGDSALYFCASSVTRIMNPRYGYTFGSGTRLTVV.

This clonotype was recorded a few times. The chain is built from TRBV6-1 and TRBJ2-2; 13 bases are shared with TRBD2. This CDR3 has 17 amino acids. CDR1 and CDR2 from the germline V gene are MNHNS and SASEGT. After removal of 6 bases from V and 2 bases from J, the junction contained 6 bases not matched to a gene. The CDR3 sequence is CASRTGTSGKNTGELFF. The CDR3, as DNA: TGTGCCAGCAGAACCGGGACTAGCGGGAAAAACACCGGGGAGCTGTTTTTT.

This clonotype was detected many times. This chain links TRBV28 with TRBJ2-5; the match to TRBD2 covers 12 bases. The CDR3 is 15 amino acids. Unmatched junction bases numbered 8, after V lost 3 bases and J lost 9 bases. The germline V gene encodes CDR1 MDHEN and CDR2 SYDVKM. The CDR3 coding sequence is TGTGCCAGCAGTTTTAGGGCTAGCGGGAGGGAGGCCCAGTACTTC. It encodes CASSFRASGREAQYF.

Note on this clonotype: A much larger clone is a single base away; this may be a read error. The chain recombines TRBV6-5 with TRBJ1-5; D is undetermined. The CDR3 totals 14 residues. V lost 1 base and J 5 bases, leaving 9 bases between the germline ends. CDR1 is MNHEY and CDR2 is SVGAGI in the germline V gene. CDR3 sequence: CASSYLIGHQPQHF. CDR3 sequence (DNA): TGTGCCAGCAGTTACTTGATAGGGCATCAGCCCCAGCATTTT.

As DNA, the CDR3 is TGCGCCAGCAGCGTGGAGGGCGGTAGCTCTGGAAACACCATATATTTT. It is translated as CASSVEGGSSGNTIYF. The chain employs TRBV5-1 and TRBJ1-3; D not resolved. The CDR3 consists of 16 residues. Trimming cost V 4 bases and J 0 bases, with 14 bases left between them. Germline V lookup: CDR1 SGHRS, CDR2 YFSETQ. The entire variable domain, with the rest obtained from reference TRBV5-1 and TRBJ1-3, is as follows: KAGVTQTPRYLIKTRGQQVTLSCSPISGHRSVSWYQQTPGQGLQFLFEYFSETQRNKGNFPGRFSGRQFSNSRSEMNVSTLELGDSALYLCASSVEGGSSGNTIYFGEGSWLTVV.

This clonotype was seen more than once but under ten times. The chain is built from TRBV5-8 and TRBJ1-2; 7 nucleotides align to TRBD1. The length of the CDR3 is 16 residues. Trimming at V came to 3 bases and at J to 1 base, leaving 9 bases not matched to a gene. Germline values: CDR1 SGHTS, CDR2 YDEGEE. CDR3 protein: CASSSQGQVFNYGYTF. For the CDR3, the DNA is TGTGCCAGCAGCTCACAAGGACAGGTCTTTAACTATGGCTACACCTTC.

The V gene is TRBV28, the J gene TRBJ2-5, with 16 positions matching TRBD2. After removal of 7 bases from V and 1 base from J, the junction contained 6 bases not matched to a gene. Per germline, CDR1 MDHEN and CDR2 SYDVKM. There are 17 residues in the CDR3. CDR3 coding DNA: TGTGCCAGCATCTCGGGACTAGCGGGAGGGATCCAAGAGACCCAGTACTTC. Translating it yields CASISGLAGGIQETQYF. The whole variable domain, filled in from reference TRBV28 and TRBJ2-5, reads DVKVTQSSRYLVKRTGEKVFLECVQDMDHENMFWYRQDPGLGLRLIYFSYDVKMKEKGDIPEGYSVSREKKERFSLILESASTNQTSMYLCASISGLAGGIQETQYFGPGTRLLVL.

This clonotype was picked up many times. This chain uses TRBV2 with TRBJ1-4; D may be TRBD1 (5 bases). Per germline, CDR1 SNHLY and CDR2 FYNNEI. CDR3 size: 15 residues. V was pared by 6 bases and J by 7 bases, with 18 bases between. In nucleotides, the CDR3 is TGTGCCAGCAGACACCAGACAGAGGTCGGTGAAAAACTGTTTTTT. This sequence encodes CASRHQTEVGEKLFF.

This clonotype was seen only a few times. The V gene is TRBV7-9, the J gene TRBJ2-2; no definite D call. Looked up from germline, CDR1 is SEHNR and CDR2 is FQNEAQ (reference sequence). The CDR3 loop spans 15 amino acids. Between the trimmed V and J ends, which lost 6 bases and 4 bases, there was a span of 15 bases. Written as DNA, the CDR3 is TGTGCCAGCAGGATCCCCACGGAGAGCACCGGGGAGCTGTTTTTT. Its protein is CASRIPTESTGELFF. The variable domain in full, completed from reference TRBV7-9 and TRBJ2-2, reads DTGVSQNPRHKITKRGQNVTFRCDPISEHNRLYWYRQTLGQGPEFLTYFQNEAQLEKSRLLSDRFSAERPKGSFSTLEIQRTEQGDSAMYLCASRIPTESTGELFFGEGSRLTVL.

The sample holds a few counts of this clonotype. The chain has TRBV28 and TRBJ2-7, with D possibly matching TRBD1 (6 bases). There are 16 residues in the CDR3. V shed 10 bases and J shed 4 bases, with 26 bases lying between them. CDR1 MDHEN and CDR2 SYDVKM come from the germline V gene. The CDR3 nucleotides read TGTGCCACCCGTCCCGGGACAAACCATTTTGGTTACGAGCAGTACTTC. Its translation: CATRPGTNHFGYEQYF.

The V call is TRBV19, the J call TRBJ2-5; D unclear. V lost 5 bases and J lost 6, with 10 bases in between. Germline V CDR1 and CDR2: LNHDA, SQIVND (reference sequence). The CDR3 sequence is 12 residues long. The CDR3 DNA reads TGTGCCAGTAGTCAACAAGATAAGACCCAGTACTTC. Its translation is CASSQQDKTQYF.

This clonotype was found many times. The chain combines TRBV11-2 with TRBJ2-7; D remains unclear. The CDR3 is 11 residues long. From germline, CDR1 is SGHAT and CDR2 FQNNGV. Trimming removed 5 bases from V and 3 bases from J, with 5 bases in between. CDR3 region: CASSPNYEQYF. The CDR3 nucleotides are TGTGCCAGCAGCCCGAACTACGAGCAGTACTTC.

The chain links TRBV29-1 to TRBJ1-2; D perhaps matches TRBD1 (6 bases). Germline V gene lookup returns CDR1 SQVTM and CDR2 ANQGSEA. This CDR3 has 12 residues. V gave up 3 bases and J gave up 4 bases, with 9 bases separating them. In nucleotides, the CDR3 is TGCAGCGTTGATGACAGGCTCTATGGCTACACCTTC. Translated, it gives CSVDDRLYGYTF.